Given below is one T cell receptor beta chain in context. Its antigen is unknown. This sample was included in a study of cytomegalovirus exposure and HLA in healthy donors. Study-wide findings and caveats: Cytomegalovirus status was reportedly diagnosed by the classifier with high specificity and sensitivity. Apparent HLA restriction characterized most CMV-associated TCR beta chains in a later analysis. Later analysis found that TCR beta chains associated with HLA were more clonally expanded than other, equally common chains.

PCR involved 60 Vbeta and 13 Jbeta primers. The assay was immunoSEQ multiplex PCR, and TCRdb's table has in-frame clones only and misses some. The data show some 110,000 clones, 60% to 85% seen once. The source is a man aged 50-60 years in good health and CMV-seropositive. The specimen sequenced was PBMCs.

DNA for the CDR3: TGTGCCAGCAGCTCCGGGACAGGGGATGGGCTGACGGGAAACACCATATATTTT. Its translation: CASSSGTGDGLTGNTIYF. The V and J genes are TRBV7-9 and TRBJ1-3; 10 nucleotides agree with TRBD1. This CDR3 spans 18 amino acids. Germline CDR1 and CDR2: SEHNR and FQNEAQ (reference sequence). With 4 bases clipped from V and 4 bases from J, the junction kept 13 bases outside the gene matches.